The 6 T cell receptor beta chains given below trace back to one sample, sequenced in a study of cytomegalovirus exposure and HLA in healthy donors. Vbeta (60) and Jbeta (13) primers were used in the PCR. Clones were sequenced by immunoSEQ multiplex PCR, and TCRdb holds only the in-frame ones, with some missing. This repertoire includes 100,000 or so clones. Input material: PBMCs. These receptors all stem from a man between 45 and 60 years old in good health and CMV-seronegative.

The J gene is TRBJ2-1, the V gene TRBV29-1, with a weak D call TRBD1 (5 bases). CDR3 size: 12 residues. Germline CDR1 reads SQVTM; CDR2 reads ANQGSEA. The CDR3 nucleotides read TGCCTCGGTCAGGGATACTACAATGAGCAGTTCTTC. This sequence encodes CLGQGYYNEQFF.

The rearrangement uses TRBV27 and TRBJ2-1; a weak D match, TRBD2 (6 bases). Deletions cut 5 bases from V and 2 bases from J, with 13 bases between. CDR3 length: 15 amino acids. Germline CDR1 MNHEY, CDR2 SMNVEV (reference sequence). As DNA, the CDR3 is TGTGCCAGCAGTCTGGCCGGGACTGCCTACAATGAGCAGTTCTTC. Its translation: CASSLAGTAYNEQFF.

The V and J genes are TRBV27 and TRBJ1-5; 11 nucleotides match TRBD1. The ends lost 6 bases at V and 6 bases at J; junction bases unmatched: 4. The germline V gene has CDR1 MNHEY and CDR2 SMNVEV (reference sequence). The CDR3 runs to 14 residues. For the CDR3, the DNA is TGTGCCAGCAGCCCGGGACAGGGGGTTCAGCCCCAGCATTTT. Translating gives CASSPGQGVQPQHF.

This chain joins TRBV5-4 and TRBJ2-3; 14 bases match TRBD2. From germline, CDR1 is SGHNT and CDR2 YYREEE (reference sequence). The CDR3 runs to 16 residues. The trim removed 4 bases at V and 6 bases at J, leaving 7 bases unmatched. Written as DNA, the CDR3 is TGTGCCAGCAGCCCGGGGACTAGCGGGGGCATGGATACGCAGTATTTT. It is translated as CASSPGTSGGMDTQYF.

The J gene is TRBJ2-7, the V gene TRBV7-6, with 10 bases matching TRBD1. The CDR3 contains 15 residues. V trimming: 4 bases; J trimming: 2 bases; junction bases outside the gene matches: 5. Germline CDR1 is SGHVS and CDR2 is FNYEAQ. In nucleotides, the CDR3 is TGTGCCAGCAGCTCAGGACAGGGGGGAACCTACGAGCAGTACTTC. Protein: CASSSGQGGTYEQYF.

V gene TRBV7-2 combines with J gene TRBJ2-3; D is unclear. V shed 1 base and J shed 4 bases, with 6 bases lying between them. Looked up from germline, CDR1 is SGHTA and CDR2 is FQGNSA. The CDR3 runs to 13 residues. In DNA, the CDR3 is TGTGCCAGCAGCTTAGAGCAAGCAGATACGCAGTATTTT. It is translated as CASSLEQADTQYF.